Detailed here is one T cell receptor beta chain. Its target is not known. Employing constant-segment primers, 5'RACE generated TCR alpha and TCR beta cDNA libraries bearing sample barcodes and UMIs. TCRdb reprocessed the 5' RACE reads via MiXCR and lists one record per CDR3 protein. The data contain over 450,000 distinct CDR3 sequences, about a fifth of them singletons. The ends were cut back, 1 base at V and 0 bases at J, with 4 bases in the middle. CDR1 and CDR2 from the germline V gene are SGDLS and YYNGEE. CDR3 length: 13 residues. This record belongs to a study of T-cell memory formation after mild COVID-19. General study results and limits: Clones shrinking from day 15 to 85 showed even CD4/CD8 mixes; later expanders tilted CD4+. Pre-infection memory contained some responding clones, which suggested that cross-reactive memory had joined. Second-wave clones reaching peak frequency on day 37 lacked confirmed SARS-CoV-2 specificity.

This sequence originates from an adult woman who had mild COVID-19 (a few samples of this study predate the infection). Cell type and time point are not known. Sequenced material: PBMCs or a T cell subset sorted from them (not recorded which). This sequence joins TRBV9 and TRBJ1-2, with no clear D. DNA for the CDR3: TGTGCCAGCAGCGTACAGTCTAACTATGGCTACACCTTC. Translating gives CASSVQSNYGYTF.